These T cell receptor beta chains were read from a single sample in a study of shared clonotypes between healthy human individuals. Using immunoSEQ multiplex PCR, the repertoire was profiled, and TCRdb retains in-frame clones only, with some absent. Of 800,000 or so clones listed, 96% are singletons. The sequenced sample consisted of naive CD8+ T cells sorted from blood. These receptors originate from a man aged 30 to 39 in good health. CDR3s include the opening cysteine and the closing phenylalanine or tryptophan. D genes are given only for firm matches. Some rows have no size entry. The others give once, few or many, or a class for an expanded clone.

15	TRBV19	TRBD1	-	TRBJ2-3	TGTGCCACCTTTCGGACAGGCGAGGAGCAAGATACGCAGTATTTT	CATFRTGEEQDTQYF
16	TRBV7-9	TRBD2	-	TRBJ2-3	TGTGCCAGCAGCCCCGGGACTAGCGGGAGGGCAGATACGCAGTATTTT	CASSPGTSGRADTQYF
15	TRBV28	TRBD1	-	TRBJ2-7	TGTGCCAGCAGTTCGTTGACCAAGACAGGGACCGAGCAGTACTTC	CASSSLTKTGTEQYF
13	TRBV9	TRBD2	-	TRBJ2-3	TGTGCCAGCAGTGCCGGGGGGACAGATACGCAGTATTTT	CASSAGGTDTQYF
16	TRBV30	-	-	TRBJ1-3	TGTGCCTGGATACCTGGGAAGTTCCGCTCTGGAAACACCATATATTTT	CAWIPGKFRSGNTIYF
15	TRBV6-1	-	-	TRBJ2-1	TGTGCCAGCAGTGAGACTAGTGTCTCCTACAATGAGCAGTTCTTC	CASSETSVSYNEQFF
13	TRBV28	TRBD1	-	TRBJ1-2	TGTGCCAGCTCGACGCAGGGGGATTGGGGCTACACCTTC	CASSTQGDWGYTF
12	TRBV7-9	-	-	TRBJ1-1	TGTGCCAGCAGCCCAGGCTTTACTGAAGCTTTCTTT	CASSPGFTEAFF
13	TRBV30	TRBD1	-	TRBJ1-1	TGTGCCTGGATAGAAGGGACAGCTACTGAAGCTTTCTTT	CAWIEGTATEAFF
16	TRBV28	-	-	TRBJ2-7	TGTGCCAGCAGTTTATACACAGGGATCGTTGGCTACGAGCAGTACTTC	CASSLYTGIVGYEQYF
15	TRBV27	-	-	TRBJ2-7	TGTGCCAGCAGTTTATCAGGGGGGGGGCACTACGAGCAGTACTTC	CASSLSGGGHYEQYF
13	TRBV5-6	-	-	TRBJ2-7	TGTGCCAGCAGCCCCGAGGGCCGCTACGAGCAGTACTTC	CASSPEGRYEQYF
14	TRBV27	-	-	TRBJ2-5	TGTGCCAGCAGTTTATCGTCAGACCAAGAGACCCAGTACTTC	CASSLSSDQETQYF
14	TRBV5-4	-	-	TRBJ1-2	TGTGCCAGCAGCTTACTTAACAACAACTATGGCTACACCTTC	CASSLLNNNYGYTF
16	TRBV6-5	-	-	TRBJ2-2	TGTGCCAGCAGTTACTCGAACGCTGTACAGCCTGGGGAGCTGTTTTTT	CASSYSNAVQPGELFF
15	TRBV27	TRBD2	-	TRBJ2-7	TGTGCCAGCAGTTTAATCGGGGGGAATTCCTACGAGCAGTACTTC	CASSLIGGNSYEQYF
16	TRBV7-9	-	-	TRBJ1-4	TGTGCCAGCAGCCCCTCCGACAGAGCAACTAATGAAAAACTGTTTTTT	CASSPSDRATNEKLFF
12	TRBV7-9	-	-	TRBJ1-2	TGTGCCAGCAGCGAGGGGAACTATGGCTACACCTTC	CASSEGNYGYTF
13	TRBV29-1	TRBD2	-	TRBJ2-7	TGCAGCGTGCCAGGGACTAGTCGCGACGAGCAGTACTTC	CSVPGTSRDEQYF
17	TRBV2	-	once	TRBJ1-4	TGTGCCAGCATCCTTGGCAGGGGAGGCCTAACTAATGAAAAACTGTTTTTT	CASILGRGGLTNEKLFF
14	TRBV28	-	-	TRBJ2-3	TGTGCCACCACAGTTTACTCAGGCCCAGATACGCAGTATTTT	CATTVYSGPDTQYF
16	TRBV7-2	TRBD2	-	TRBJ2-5	TGTGCCAGCAGCTTATTAGGGCTAGCGGGAACAGAGACCCAGTACTTC	CASSLLGLAGTETQYF
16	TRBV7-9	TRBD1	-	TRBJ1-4	TGTGCCAGCAGCGGAGGACAGGGCTTAGGTTATGAAAAACTGTTTTTT	CASSGGQGLGYEKLFF
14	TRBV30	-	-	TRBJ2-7	TGTGCCTGGAGTAGAGACAGCCTGGCCTACGAGCAGTACTTC	CAWSRDSLAYEQYF
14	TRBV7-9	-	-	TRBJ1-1	TGTGCCAGCAGCTCTCAGGGGCTGAACACTGAAGCTTTCTTT	CASSSQGLNTEAFF
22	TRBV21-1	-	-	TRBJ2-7	TGTGCCAGCAGATCCCGAGTCTGCGGGACTAGCGGGAGTGGAAGAGCTAAGGGCGAGCAGTACTTC	CASRSRVCGTSGSGRAKGEQYF
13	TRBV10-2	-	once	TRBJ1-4	TGCGCCAGCAGTGACACCGGGACGGCAAAACTGTTTTTT	CASSDTGTAKLFF
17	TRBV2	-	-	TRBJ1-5	TGTGCCAGCAGTGAAGAGATAGTCCCACAGGGTGATCAGCCCCAGCATTTT	CASSEEIVPQGDQPQHF
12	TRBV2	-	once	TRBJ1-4	TGTGCCAGCAGTGAAGAGGGTGAAAAACTGTTTTTT	CASSEEGEKLFF
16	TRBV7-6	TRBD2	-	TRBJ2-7	TGTGCCAGCAGCTTAGCCTCAAGCGGGAGTATCTACGAGCAGTACTTC	CASSLASSGSIYEQYF
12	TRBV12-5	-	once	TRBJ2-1	TGTGCTAGTGGCCTTCGGGGGTCCGAGCAGTTCTTC	CASGLRGSEQFF
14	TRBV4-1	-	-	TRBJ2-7	TGCGCCAGCAGCCAAGATCGGGGAGAAACCGAGCAGTACTTC	CASSQDRGETEQYF
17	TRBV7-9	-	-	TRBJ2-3	TGTGCCAGCAGCCCGTCGCCAGGGGTCCCACACGGAGATACGCAGTATTTT	CASSPSPGVPHGDTQYF
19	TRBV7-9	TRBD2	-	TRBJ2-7	TGTGCCAGCAGCACCCACACCGGGACTAGCGGGAGGGCGGGGGACGAGCAGTACTTC	CASSTHTGTSGRAGDEQYF
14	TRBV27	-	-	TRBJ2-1	TGTGCCAGCAGTTTGCAACTGCTGGGCAATGAGCAGTTCTTC	CASSLQLLGNEQFF
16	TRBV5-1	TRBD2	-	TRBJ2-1	TGCGCCAGCAGCTTGTACCTAGCGGGGAACTACAATGAGCAGTTCTTC	CASSLYLAGNYNEQFF
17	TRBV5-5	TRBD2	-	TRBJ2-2	TGTGCCAGCAGCTTTATCACTAGCGGACAGAACACCGGGGAGCTGTTTTTT	CASSFITSGQNTGELFF
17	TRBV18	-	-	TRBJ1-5	TGTGCCAGCTCACCCGAACAGGGCCCCTATAGCAATCAGCCCCAGCATTTT	CASSPEQGPYSNQPQHF
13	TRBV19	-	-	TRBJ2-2	TGTGCCAGTACATACGGGGGCGCCGGGGAGCTGTTTTTT	CASTYGGAGELFF
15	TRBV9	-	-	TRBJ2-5	TGTGCCAGCAGCGTAGGGTCTGGGGGCCGGGAGACCCAGTACTTC	CASSVGSGGRETQYF
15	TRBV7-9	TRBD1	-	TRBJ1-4	TGTGCCAGCAGCCGGCCGGGACAGGGCGATGAAAAACTGTTTTTT	CASSRPGQGDEKLFF
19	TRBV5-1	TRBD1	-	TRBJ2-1	TGCGCCAGCAGCCCGTGGACAGGAACGATCGAAGTAGCCTACAATGAGCAGTTCTTC	CASSPWTGTIEVAYNEQFF
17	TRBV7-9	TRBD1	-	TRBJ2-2	TGTGCCAGCAGCTTAATCGTCCGGGACAGATACACCGGGGAGCTGTTTTTT	CASSLIVRDRYTGELFF
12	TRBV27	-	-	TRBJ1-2	TGTGCCACCGGCGGCGGGGGATATGGCTACACCTTC	CATGGGGYGYTF
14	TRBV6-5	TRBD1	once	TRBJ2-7	TGTGCCAGCAGTTACTCGGGGACAGGGGACGAGCAGTACTTC	CASSYSGTGDEQYF
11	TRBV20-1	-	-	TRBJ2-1	TGCAGTGCTAGATTAGTGGTTGAGCAGTTCTTC	CSARLVVEQFF
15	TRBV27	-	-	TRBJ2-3	TGTGCCAGCAGGCGAACCGGGGGTGGTACAGATACGCAGTATTTT	CASRRTGGGTDTQYF
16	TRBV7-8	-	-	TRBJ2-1	TGTGCCAGCAGCCCCCTCGGCGTTATAGATGACAATGAGCAGTTCTTC	CASSPLGVIDDNEQFF
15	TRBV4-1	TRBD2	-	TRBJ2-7	TGCGCCAGCAGCCAAGATCCCGGGACTAGACGCGAGCAGTACTTC	CASSQDPGTRREQYF
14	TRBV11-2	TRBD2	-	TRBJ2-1	TGTGCCAGCAGCTTAGCCCAGCGGGGCAATGAGCAGTTCTTC	CASSLAQRGNEQFF
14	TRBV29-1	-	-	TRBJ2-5	TGCAGCGTTGAAGCAGAGCCTGCTCAAGAGACCCAGTACTTC	CSVEAEPAQETQYF
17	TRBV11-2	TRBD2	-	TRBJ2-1	TGTGCCAGCAGCCGAGGTGGGGCTAGCGGGATTTACAATGAGCAGTTCTTC	CASSRGGASGIYNEQFF
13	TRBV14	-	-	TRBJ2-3	TGTGCCAGCAGCCTAACGGGCACAGATACGCAGTATTTT	CASSLTGTDTQYF
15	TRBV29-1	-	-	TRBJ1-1	TGCAGCGTTGAAACCATGAAGGAGTTCACTCCGGAAGCTTTCTTT	CSVETMKEFTPEAFF
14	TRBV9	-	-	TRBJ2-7	TGTGCCAGCAGCGTAGAGGACAGAACCTACGAGCAGTACTTC	CASSVEDRTYEQYF